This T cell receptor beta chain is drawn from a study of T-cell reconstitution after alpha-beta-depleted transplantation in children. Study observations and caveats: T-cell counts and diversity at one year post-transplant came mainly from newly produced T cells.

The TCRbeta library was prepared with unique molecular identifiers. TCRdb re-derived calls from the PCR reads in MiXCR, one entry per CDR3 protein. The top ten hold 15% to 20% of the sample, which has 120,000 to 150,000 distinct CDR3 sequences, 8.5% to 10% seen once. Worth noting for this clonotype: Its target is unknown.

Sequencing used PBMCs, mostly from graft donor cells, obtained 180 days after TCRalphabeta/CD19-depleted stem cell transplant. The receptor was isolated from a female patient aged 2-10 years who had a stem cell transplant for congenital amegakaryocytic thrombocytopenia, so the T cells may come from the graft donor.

CDR3 sequence (DNA): TGCAGTGCTACTAGACGGACTAAATTATACAATGAGCAGTTCTTC. Translation: CSATRRTKLYNEQFF. J is TRBJ2-1 and V is TRBV20-1, with D perhaps TRBD2 (6 bases). From germline, CDR1 is DFQATT and CDR2 SNEGSKA (reference sequence). This CDR3 is built from 15 residues. V lost 4 bases, J lost 4 bases, and 17 bases lay in between.